This T cell receptor (beta chain) is from a study of OX40 agonist ivuxolimab in advanced cancers. For the study at large: Hepatocellular carcinoma, melanoma, renal cell or head and neck cancer was diagnosed in the dose-escalation patients. A partial response was reached by three patients: one with hepatocellular carcinoma and two with cutaneous melanoma. Study-wide points: In a subset of nonresponders, normalized T-cell clonal expansion was also low. Averaged across samples, CD8+ T cells carried more expanded clones than CD4+ did.

A note on this clone: Its antigen is not identified.

V was clipped by 4 bases and J by 7 bases; unmatched bases: 15. The CDR3 is 16 amino acids. Germline V CDR1 and CDR2: SGHRS, YFSETQ. Sequencing was performed with immunoSEQ multiplex PCR; in TCRdb, only in-frame clones are kept and a portion is missing. The sample contains 70,000 to 95,000 clones, 80% to 90% of which appear only once. The chain recombines TRBV5-1 with TRBJ2-7, with 9 bases aligning to TRBD1. The sequencing used CD4+ or CD8+ T cells sorted from blood, collected in a trial of the OX40 agonist ivuxolimab. The TCR sequence derives from an adult with an advanced solid tumor such as melanoma, head and neck, liver or kidney cancer. The CDR3 sequence is CASSDQSGTGSGEQYF. The CDR3 DNA reads as TGCGCCAGCAGCGATCAGTCCGGGACAGGGTCGGGGGAGCAGTACTTC.